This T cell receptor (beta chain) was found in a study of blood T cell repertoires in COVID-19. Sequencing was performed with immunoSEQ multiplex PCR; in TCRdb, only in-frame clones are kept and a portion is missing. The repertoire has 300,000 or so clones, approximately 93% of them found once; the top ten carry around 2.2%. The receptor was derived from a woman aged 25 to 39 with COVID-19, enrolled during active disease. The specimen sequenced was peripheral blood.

CDR3: CASRASYNSPLHF. As DNA, the CDR3 is TGTGCCAGCAGAGCCTCGTATAATTCACCCCTCCACTTT. The genes are TRBV2 and TRBJ1-6, with D uncertain. V shed 6 bases and J shed 4 bases, with 7 bases lying between them. There are 13 residues in the CDR3. Germline-derived CDR1 and CDR2 are SNHLY and FYNNEI.